A single T cell receptor beta chain is shown here with its context. The data originate from a study of CDR3 diversity in severe acne. TCRdb used MiXCR to reprocess the PCR reads, holding one entry per CDR3 protein. The sample consists of fewer than 90,000 distinct CDR3 sequences, under 55% of them appearing once. After removal of 5 bases from V and 11 bases from J, the junction contained 2 bases not matched to a gene. This CDR3 contains 11 residues. The chain uses TRBV12-3 or TRBV12-4 and TRBJ2-2; 7 nucleotides align to TRBD1. Sequencing was carried out using blood. The origin of this receptor is a male donor with severe acne vulgaris. The CDR3 region is CASSRQGELFF. The CDR3 coding sequence is TGTGCCAGCAGTCGACAGGGTGAGCTGTTTTTT.